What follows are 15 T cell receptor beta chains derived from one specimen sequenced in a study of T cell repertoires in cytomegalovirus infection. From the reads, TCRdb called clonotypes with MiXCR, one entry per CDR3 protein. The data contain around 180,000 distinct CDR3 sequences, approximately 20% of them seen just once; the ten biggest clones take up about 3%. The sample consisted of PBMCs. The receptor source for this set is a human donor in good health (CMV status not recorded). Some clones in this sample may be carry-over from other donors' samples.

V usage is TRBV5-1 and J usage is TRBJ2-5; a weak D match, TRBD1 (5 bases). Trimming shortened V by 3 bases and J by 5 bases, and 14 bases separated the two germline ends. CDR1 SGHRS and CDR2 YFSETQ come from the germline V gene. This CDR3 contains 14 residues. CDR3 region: CASSSTVLVETQYF. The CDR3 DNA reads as TGCGCCAGCAGCTCGACAGTGTTGGTTGAGACCCAGTACTTC.

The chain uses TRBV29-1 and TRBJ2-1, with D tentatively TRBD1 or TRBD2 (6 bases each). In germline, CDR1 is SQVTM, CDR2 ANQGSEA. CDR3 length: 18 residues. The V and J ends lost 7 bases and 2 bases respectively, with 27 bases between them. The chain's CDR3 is CSANPGPTGAGPYNEQFF. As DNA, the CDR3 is TGCAGCGCTAACCCAGGCCCTACGGGGGCGGGACCCTACAATGAGCAGTTCTTC.

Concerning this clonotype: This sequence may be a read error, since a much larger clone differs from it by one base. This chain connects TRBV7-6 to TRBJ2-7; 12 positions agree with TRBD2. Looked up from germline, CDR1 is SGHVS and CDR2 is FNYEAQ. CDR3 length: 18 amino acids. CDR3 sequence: CTSSLAPGLAGLSYEQYF. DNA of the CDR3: TGTACCAGCAGCTTAGCCCCCGGACTAGCGGGACTGTCCTACGAGCAGTACTTC. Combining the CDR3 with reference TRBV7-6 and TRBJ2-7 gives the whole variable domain GAGVSQSPRYKVTKRGQDVALRCDPISGHVSLYWYRQALGQGPEFLTYFNYEAQQDKSGLPNDRFSAERPEGSISTLTIQRTEQRDSAMYRCTSSLAPGLAGLSYEQYFGPGTRLTVT.

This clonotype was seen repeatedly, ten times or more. CDR3 sequence: CASSLAQFTGSYNEQFF. The CDR3 DNA reads TGTGCCAGCAGCTTAGCGCAGTTCACGGGTTCCTACAATGAGCAGTTCTTC. V and J are TRBV7-8 and TRBJ2-1; no definite D call. V was pared by 0 bases and J by 1 base, with 13 bases between. The CDR3 extends over 17 amino acids. Germline values: CDR1 SGHVS, CDR2 FQNEAQ.

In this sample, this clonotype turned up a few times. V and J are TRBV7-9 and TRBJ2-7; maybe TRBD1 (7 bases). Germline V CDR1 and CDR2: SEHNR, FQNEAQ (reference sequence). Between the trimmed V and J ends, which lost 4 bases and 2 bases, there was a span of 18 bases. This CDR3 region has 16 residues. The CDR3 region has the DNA TGTGCCAGCAGCTCCGGAGGGGACAGTCACGCCTACGAGCAGTACTTC. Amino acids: CASSSGGDSHAYEQYF.

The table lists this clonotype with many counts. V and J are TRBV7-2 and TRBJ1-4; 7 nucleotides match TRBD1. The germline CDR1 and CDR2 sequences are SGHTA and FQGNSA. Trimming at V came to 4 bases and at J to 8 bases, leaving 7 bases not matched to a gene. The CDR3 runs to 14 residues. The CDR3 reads CASSSEGAREKLFF. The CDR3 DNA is TGTGCCAGCAGCTCTGAGGGGGCTCGGGAAAAACTGTTTTTT.

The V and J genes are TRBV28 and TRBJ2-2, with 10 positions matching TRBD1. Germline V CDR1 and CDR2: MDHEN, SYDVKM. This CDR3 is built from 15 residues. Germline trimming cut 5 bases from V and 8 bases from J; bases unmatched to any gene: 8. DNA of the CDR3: TGTGCCAGCAGTGGCTCCGGGACAGGGGCAGGGGAGCTGTTTTTT. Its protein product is CASSGSGTGAGELFF.

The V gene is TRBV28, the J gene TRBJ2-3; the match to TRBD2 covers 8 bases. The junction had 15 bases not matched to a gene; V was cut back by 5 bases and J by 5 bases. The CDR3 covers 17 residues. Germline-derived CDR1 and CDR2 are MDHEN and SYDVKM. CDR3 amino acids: CASSRPGTRYRGDTQYF. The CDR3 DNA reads TGTGCCAGCAGTCGACCCGGGACTAGATACCGTGGAGATACGCAGTATTTT.

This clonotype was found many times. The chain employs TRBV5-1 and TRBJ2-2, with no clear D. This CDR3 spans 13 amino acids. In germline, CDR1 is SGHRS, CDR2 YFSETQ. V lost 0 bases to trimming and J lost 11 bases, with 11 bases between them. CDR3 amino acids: CASSLENLGELFF. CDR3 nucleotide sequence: TGCGCCAGCAGCTTGGAGAACCTTGGCGAGCTGTTTTTT. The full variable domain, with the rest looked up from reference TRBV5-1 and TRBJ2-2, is KAGVTQTPRYLIKTRGQQVTLSCSPISGHRSVSWYQQTPGQGLQFLFEYFSETQRNKGNFPGRFSGRQFSNSRSEMNVSTLELGDSALYLCASSLENLGELFFGEGSRLTVL.

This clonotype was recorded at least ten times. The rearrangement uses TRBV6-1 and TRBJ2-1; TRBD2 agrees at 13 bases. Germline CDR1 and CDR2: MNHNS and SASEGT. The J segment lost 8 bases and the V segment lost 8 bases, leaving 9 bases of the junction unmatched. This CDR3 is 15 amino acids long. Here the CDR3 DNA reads TGTGCCAGCGATAGAGGACTAGCGGGAGCTGATGAGCAGTTCTTC. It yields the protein CASDRGLAGADEQFF.

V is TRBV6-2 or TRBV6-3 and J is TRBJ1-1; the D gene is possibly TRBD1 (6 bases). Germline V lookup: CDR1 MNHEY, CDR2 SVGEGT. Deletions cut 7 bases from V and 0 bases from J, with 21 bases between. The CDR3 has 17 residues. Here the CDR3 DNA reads TGTGCCAGCACAAGGGGGGCGATTGGTAGAGTGAACACTGAAGCTTTCTTT. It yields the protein CASTRGAIGRVNTEAFF.

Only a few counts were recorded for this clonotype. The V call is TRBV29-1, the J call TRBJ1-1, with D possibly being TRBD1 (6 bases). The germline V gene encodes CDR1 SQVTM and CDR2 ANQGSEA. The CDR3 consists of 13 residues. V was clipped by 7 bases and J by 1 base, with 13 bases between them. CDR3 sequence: CSAQGGGNTEAFF. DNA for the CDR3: TGCAGCGCCCAAGGGGGGGGGAACACTGAAGCTTTCTTT.

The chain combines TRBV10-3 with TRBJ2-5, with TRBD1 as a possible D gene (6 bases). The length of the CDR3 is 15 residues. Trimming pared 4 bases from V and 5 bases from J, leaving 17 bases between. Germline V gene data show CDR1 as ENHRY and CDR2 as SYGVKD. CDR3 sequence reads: CAISGTGTRPETQYF. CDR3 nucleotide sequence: TGTGCCATCAGTGGGACCGGGACACGACCCGAGACCCAGTACTTC.

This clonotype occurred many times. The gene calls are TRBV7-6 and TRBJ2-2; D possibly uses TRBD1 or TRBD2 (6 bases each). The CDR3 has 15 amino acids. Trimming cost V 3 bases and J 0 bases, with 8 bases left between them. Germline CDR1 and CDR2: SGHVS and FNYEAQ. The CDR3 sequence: CASSLGGTNTGELFF. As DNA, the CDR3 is TGTGCCAGCAGCTTGGGGGGCACGAACACCGGGGAGCTGTTTTTT.

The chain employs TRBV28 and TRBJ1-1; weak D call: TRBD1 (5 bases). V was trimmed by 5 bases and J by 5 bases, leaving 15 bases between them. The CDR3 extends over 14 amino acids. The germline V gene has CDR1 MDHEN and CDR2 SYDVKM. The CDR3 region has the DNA TGTGCCAGCAGTCTGATCAGGGAAGCGACTGAAGCTTTCTTT. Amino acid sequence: CASSLIREATEAFF.